This T cell receptor beta chain was observed in a study of T cell changes during pregnancy in multiple sclerosis. Sequencing used immunoSEQ multiplex PCR; TCRdb keeps in-frame clones, though not all of them. The sample lists more than 25,000 clones; approximately 86% were seen once. This receptor was taken from a female donor with multiple sclerosis, enrolled in a pregnancy study. Sequenced here: CD8+ T cells from peripheral blood mononuclear cells, sampled in the first trimester of pregnancy.

The CDR3 DNA reads as TGTGCCAGTAGTGTCGACAGGGACCAAGAGACCCAGTACTTC. It translates to CASSVDRDQETQYF. The V and J genes are TRBV19 and TRBJ2-5; TRBD1 matches at 7 bases. The CDR3 is 14 residues long. Per germline, CDR1 LNHDA and CDR2 SQIVND (reference sequence). V dropped 5 bases and J dropped 0; count of bases not matched to a gene: 3. Filled out from reference TRBV19 and TRBJ2-5, the complete variable domain reads DGGITQSPKYLFRKEGQNVTLSCEQNLNHDAMYWYRQDPGQGLRLIYYSQIVNDFQKGDIAEGYSVSREKKESFPLTVTSAQKNPTAFYLCASSVDRDQETQYFGPGTRLLVL.